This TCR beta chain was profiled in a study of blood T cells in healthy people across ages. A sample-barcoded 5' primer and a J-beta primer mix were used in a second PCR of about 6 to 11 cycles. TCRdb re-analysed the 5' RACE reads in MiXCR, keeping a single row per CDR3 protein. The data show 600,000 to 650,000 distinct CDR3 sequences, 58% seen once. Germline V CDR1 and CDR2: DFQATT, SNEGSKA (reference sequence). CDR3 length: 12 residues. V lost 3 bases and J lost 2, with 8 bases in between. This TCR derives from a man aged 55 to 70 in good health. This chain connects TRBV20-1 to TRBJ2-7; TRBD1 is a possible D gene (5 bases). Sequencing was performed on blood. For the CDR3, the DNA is TGCAGTGCTAGGGACAACACCTACGAGCAGTACTTC. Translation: CSARDNTYEQYF.